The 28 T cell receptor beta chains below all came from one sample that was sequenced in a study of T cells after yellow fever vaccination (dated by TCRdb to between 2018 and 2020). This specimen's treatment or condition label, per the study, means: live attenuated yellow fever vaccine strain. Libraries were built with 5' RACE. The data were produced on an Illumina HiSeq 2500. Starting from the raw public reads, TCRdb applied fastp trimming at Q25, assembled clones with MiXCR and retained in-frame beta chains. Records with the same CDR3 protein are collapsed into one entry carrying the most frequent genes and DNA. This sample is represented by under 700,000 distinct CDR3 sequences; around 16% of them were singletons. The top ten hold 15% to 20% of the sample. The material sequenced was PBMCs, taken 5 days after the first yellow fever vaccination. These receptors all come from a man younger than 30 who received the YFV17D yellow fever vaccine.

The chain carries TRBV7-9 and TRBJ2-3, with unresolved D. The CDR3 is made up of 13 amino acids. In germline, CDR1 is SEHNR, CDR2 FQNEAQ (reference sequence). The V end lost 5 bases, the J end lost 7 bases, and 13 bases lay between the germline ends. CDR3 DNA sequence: TGTGCCAGCAGCGCGCTATCCTCGTATACGCAGTATTTT. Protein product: CASSALSSYTQYF.

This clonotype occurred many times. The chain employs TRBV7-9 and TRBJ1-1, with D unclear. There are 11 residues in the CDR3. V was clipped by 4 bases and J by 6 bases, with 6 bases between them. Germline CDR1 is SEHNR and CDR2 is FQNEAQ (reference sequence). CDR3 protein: CASSYNAEAFF. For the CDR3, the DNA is TGTGCCAGCAGCTATAACGCTGAAGCTTTCTTT.

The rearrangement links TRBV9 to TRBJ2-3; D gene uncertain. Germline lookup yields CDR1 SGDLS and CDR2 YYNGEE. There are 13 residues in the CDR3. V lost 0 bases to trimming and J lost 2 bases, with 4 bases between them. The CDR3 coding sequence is TGTGCCAGCAGCGTAGATTACACAGATACGCAGTATTTT. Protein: CASSVDYTDTQYF.

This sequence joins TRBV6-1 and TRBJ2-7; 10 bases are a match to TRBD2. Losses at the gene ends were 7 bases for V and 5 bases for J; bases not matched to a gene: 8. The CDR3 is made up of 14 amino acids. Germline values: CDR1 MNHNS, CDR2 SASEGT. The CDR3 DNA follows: TGTGCCAGCAATAGCGGGGGGATGCCCCACGAGCAGTACTTC. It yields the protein CASNSGGMPHEQYF.

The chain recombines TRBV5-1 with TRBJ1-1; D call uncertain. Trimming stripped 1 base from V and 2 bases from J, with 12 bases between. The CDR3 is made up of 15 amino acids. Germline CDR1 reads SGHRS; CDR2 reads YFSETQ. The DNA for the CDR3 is TGCGCCAGCAGCTTGATGGTATCACTTAACACTGAAGCTTTCTTT. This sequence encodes CASSLMVSLNTEAFF.

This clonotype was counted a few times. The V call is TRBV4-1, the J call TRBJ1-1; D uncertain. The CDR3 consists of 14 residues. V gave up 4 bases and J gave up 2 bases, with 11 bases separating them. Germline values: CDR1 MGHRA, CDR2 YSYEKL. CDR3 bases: TGCGCCAGCAGCCGTCAGAATTCAAACACTGAAGCTTTCTTT. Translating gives CASSRQNSNTEAFF.

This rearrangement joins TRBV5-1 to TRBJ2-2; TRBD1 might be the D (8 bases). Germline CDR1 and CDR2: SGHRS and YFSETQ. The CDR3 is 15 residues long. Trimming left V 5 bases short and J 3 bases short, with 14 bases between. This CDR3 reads CASRLTGGDTGELFF. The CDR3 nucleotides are TGCGCCAGCAGATTAACAGGGGGGGACACCGGGGAGCTGTTTTTT. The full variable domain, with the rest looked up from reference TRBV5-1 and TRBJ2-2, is KAGVTQTPRYLIKTRGQQVTLSCSPISGHRSVSWYQQTPGQGLQFLFEYFSETQRNKGNFPGRFSGRQFSNSRSEMNVSTLELGDSALYLCASRLTGGDTGELFFGEGSRLTVL.

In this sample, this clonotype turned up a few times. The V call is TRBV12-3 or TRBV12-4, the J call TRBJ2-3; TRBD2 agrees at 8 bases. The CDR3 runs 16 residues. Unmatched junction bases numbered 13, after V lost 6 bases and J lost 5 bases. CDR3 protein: CASSPKGVAGGDTQYF. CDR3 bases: TGTGCCAGCAGCCCCAAGGGCGTGGCGGGGGGAGATACGCAGTATTTT.

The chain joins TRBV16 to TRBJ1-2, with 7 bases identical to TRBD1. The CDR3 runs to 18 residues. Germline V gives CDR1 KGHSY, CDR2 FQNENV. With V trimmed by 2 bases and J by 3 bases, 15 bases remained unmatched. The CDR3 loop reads CASSQPITRGTADYGYTF. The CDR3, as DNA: TGTGCCAGCAGCCAACCGATTACCCGTGGGACAGCCGACTATGGCTACACCTTC. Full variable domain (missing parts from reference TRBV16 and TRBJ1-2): GEEVAQTPKHLVRGEGQKAKLYCAPIKGHSYVFWYQQVLKNEFKFLISFQNENVFDETGMPKERFSAKCLPNSPCSLEIQATKLEDSAVYFCASSQPITRGTADYGYTFGSGTRLTVV.

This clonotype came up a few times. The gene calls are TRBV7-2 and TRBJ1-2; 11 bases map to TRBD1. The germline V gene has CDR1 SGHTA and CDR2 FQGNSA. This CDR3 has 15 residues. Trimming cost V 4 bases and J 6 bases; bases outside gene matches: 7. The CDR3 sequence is CASSSQRTGGDGYTF. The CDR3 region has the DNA TGTGCCAGCAGCTCCCAGCGGACAGGGGGCGATGGCTACACCTTC.

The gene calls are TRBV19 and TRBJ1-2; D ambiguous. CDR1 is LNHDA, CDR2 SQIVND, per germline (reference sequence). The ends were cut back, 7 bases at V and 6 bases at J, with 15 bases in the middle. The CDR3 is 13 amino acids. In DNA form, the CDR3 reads TGTGCCAGTACTGAAATTGGGCTCAATGGCTACACCTTC. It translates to CASTEIGLNGYTF.

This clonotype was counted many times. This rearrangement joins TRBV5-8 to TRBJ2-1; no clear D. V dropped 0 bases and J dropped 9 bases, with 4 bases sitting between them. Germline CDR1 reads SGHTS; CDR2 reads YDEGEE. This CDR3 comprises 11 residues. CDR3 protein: CASSLDGEQFF. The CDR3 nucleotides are TGTGCCAGCAGCTTGGATGGTGAGCAGTTCTTC.

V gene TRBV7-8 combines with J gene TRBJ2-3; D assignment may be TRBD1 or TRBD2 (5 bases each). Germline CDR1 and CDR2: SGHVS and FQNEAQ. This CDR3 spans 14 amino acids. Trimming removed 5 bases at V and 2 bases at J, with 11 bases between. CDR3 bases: TGTGCCAGCAGCCCCCGGGACGCCACAGATACGCAGTATTTT. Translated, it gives CASSPRDATDTQYF.

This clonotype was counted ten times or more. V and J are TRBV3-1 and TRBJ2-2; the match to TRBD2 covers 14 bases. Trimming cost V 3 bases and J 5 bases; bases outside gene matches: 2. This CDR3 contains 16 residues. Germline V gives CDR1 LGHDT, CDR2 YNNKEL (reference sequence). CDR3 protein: CASSQGLAGETGELFF. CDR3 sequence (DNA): TGTGCCAGCAGCCAGGGACTAGCGGGGGAGACCGGGGAGCTGTTTTTT.

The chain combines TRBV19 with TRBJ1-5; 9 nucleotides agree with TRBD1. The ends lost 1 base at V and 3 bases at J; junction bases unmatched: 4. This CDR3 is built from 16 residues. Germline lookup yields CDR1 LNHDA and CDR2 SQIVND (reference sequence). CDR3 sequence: CASSIGGQGFNQPQHF. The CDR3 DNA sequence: TGTGCCAGTAGTATAGGGGGACAGGGTTTCAATCAGCCCCAGCATTTT.

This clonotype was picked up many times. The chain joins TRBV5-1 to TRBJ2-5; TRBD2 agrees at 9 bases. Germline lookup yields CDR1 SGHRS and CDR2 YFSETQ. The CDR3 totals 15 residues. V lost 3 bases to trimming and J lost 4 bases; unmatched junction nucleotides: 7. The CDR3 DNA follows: TGCGCCAGCAGCTCCCAGGCTAGCGGGGTAGAGACCCAGTACTTC. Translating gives CASSSQASGVETQYF.

CDR3: CASSGGGGLEETQYF. For the CDR3, the DNA is TGTGCCAGCAGCGGCGGAGGGGGGCTGGAGGAGACCCAGTACTTC. The chain is built from TRBV11-2 and TRBJ2-5; D may match TRBD1 or TRBD2 (6 bases each). V was cut by 5 bases and J by 5 bases, with 18 bases left in between. This CDR3 comprises 15 residues. The germline gives CDR1 SGHAT, CDR2 FQNNGV. Based on the CDR3 plus reference TRBV11-2 and TRBJ2-5, the full variable domain is EAGVAQSPRYKIIEKRQSVAFWCNPISGHATLYWYQQILGQGPKLLIQFQNNGVVDDSQLPKDRFSAERLKGVDSTLKIQPAKLEDSAVYLCASSGGGGLEETQYFGPGTRLLVL.

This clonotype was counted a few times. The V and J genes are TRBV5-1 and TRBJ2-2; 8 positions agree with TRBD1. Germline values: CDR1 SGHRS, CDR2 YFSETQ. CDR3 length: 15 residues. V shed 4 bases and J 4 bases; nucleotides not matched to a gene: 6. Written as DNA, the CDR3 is TGCGCCAGCAGCACAGACAGGGGACCCACCGGGGAGCTGTTTTTT. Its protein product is CASSTDRGPTGELFF.

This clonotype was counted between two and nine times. Here the CDR3 reads CASSVAGAPGGELFF. DNA for the CDR3: TGTGCCAGCAGCGTAGCCGGGGCCCCGGGGGGGGAGCTGTTTTTT. The chain links TRBV9 to TRBJ2-2, with D perhaps given as TRBD1 or TRBD2 (5 bases each). The CDR3 sequence is 15 residues long. Germline assignment: CDR1 SGDLS and CDR2 YYNGEE. Trimming left V 0 bases short and J 8 bases short, with 14 bases between.

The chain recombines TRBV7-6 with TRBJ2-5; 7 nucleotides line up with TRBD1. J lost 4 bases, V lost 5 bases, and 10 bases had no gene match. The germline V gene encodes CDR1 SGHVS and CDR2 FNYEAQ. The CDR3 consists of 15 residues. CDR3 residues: CASSLTGLGRETQYF. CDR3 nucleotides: TGTGCCAGCAGCCTGACAGGGCTTGGTCGAGAGACCCAGTACTTC.

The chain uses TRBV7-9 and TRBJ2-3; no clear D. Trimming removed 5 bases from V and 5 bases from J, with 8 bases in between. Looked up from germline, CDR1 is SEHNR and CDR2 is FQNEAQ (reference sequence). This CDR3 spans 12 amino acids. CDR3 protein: CASSQMGDTQYF. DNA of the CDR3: TGTGCCAGCAGCCAAATGGGAGATACGCAGTATTTT.

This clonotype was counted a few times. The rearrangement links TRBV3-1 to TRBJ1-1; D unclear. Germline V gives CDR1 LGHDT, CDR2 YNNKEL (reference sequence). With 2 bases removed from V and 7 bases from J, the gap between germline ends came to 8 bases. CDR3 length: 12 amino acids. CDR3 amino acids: CASSQFSGEAFF. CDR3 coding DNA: TGTGCCAGCAGCCAATTTTCTGGTGAAGCTTTCTTT. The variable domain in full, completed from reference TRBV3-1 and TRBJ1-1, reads DTAVSQTPKYLVTQMGNDKSIKCEQNLGHDTMYWYKQDSKKFLKIMFSYNNKELIINETVPNRFSPKSPDKAHLNLHINSLELGDSAVYFCASSQFSGEAFFGQGTRLTVV.

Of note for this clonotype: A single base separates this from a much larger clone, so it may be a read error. CDR3: CASSVDTYGYTF. The CDR3 DNA sequence: TGTGCCAGTAGTGTCGACACCTATGGCTACACCTTC. This chain uses TRBV19 with TRBJ1-2; D is unclear. V gave up 5 bases and J gave up 4 bases, with 8 bases separating them. This CDR3 is built from 12 residues. The V gene's germline CDR1 is LNHDA and CDR2 SQIVND (reference sequence).

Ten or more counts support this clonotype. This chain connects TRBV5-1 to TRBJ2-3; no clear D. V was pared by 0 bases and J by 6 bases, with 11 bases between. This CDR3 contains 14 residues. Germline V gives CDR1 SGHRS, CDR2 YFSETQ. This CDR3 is CASSLDTPVDTQYF. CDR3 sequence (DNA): TGCGCCAGCAGCTTGGACACCCCGGTCGATACGCAGTATTTT.

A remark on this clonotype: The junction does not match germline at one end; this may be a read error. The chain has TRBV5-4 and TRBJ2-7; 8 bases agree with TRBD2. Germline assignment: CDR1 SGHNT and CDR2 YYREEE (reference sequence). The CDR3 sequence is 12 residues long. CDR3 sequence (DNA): TGTGCCAGCAGTTACGGCCTAGCGGGTGCTAACTTC. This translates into CASSYGLAGANF.

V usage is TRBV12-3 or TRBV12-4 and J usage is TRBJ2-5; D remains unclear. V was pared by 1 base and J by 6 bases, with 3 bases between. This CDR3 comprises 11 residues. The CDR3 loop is CASSLDQTQYF. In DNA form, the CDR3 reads TGTGCCAGCAGTTTAGACCAGACCCAGTACTTC.

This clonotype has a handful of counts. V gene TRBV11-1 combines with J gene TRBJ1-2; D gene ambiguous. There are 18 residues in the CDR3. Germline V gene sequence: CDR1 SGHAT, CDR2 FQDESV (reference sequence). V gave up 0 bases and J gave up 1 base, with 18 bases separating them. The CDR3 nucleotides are TGTGCCAGCAGCTTAGCGACGGATAAAGACCAAGTTAACTATGGCTACACCTTC. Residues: CASSLATDKDQVNYGYTF.

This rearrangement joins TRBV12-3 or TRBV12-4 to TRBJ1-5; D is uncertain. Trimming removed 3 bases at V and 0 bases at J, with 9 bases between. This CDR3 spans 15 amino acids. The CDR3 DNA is TGTGCCAGCAGTTTTCACGTCCGTAGCAATCAGCCCCAGCATTTT. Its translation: CASSFHVRSNQPQHF.